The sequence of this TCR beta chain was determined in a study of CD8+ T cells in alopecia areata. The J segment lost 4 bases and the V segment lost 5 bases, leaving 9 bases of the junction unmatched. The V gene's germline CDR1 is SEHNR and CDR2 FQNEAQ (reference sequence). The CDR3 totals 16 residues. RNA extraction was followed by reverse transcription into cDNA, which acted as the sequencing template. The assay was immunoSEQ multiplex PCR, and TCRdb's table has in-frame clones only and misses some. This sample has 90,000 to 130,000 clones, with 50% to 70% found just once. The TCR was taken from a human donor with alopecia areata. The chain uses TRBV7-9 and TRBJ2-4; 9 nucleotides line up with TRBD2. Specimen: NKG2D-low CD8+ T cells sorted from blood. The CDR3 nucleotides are TGTGCCAGCAGCGGTTTACTAGCGGGCGTTAAAAACATTCAGTACTTC. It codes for CASSGLLAGVKNIQYF.